This note documents a single T cell receptor (beta chain) sequence. In the source study's methods: Cell counts per sample came from amplifying reference gene primers. The protocol was immunoSEQ multiplex PCR, while the TCRdb copy is restricted to in-frame clones and leaves out a portion. V, J and clone size derive from that table, while D and trimming were established from the DNA sequence. The sample has around 100,000 clones; about nine tenths are singletons. There are 15 residues in the CDR3. Germline V gives CDR1 SGHTA, CDR2 FQGTGA. V lost 5 bases and J lost 6; bases outside the gene matches: 8. The record originates from a study of blood T cell repertoires in COVID-19. Study overall: Acute-phase and convalescent COVID-19 samples originated in the United States, Italy and Spain. Sources were T cells, B-cell-depleted T cells, or PBMCs; the material itself was cDNA or gDNA.

The sequencing sample was made of peripheral blood. The chain uses TRBV7-3 and TRBJ2-2, with 8 nucleotides matching TRBD1. The TCR comes from a man aged 35 to 55 with acute or convalescent COVID-19. In DNA, the CDR3 is TGTGCCAGCAGCCCAACGACAGGGGCTGCCGGGGAGCTGTTTTTT. Translating gives CASSPTTGAAGELFF.